Listed below are T cell receptor beta chains from one sample, sequenced in a study of long-term antiretroviral therapy in people with HIV. Repertoires were generated with immunoSEQ multiplex PCR, while TCRdb's copy carries only in-frame clones and drops some. The sample records approximately 30,000 clones, roughly 84% being singletons. Sequencing used unsorted PBMCs, obtained 0.4 years after starting antiretroviral therapy. The receptor set was obtained from a young man with HIV. CDR3s include the opening cysteine and the closing phenylalanine or tryptophan. A D gene is named only where the DNA matches it firmly. Not all rows give a size; the values are once, few, many and, for expanded clones, a class.

>NA|TRBJ2-1|TRBV10-3|NA
TGTGCCATCAGTGCAAGGGACTCTAACAATGAGCAGTTCTTC
CAISARDSNNEQFF
>NA|TRBJ2-7|TRBV14|TRBD2
TGTGCCAGCAATAAGGGGCTAGCGGGTAACGAGCAGTACTTC
CASNKGLAGNEQYF
>NA|TRBJ2-1|TRBV11-2|NA
TGTGCCAGCAGACTAGCCGTCACCTCCTACAATGAGCAGTTCTTC
CASRLAVTSYNEQFF
>NA|TRBJ1-1|TRBV9|TRBD1
TGTGCCAGCAGCGCGCACAGGGGAGGGACTGAAGCTTTCTTT
CASSAHRGGTEAFF
>NA|TRBJ2-7|TRBV12-5|TRBD2
TGTGCTACCTCCGGGGGGATCGTCGGCGAGCAGTACTTC
CATSGGIVGEQYF
>NA|TRBJ1-4|TRBV7-6|NA
TGTGCCAGCAGCTTAGGGGAGATAAATGAAAAACTGTTTTTT
CASSLGEINEKLFF
>NA|TRBJ2-7|TRBV4-2|NA
TGTGCCAGCAGCCAAGATCAGTGGGGCGGTCAATCCTACGAGCAGTACTTC
CASSQDQWGGQSYEQYF
>NA|TRBJ2-4|TRBV28|NA
TGTGCCAGCAGTAGACCAGGGGATCCCAAAAACATTCAGTACTTC
CASSRPGDPKNIQYF
>NA|TRBJ1-1|TRBV7-9|NA
TGTGCCAGCAGCTTAGAAATCGGTGTGAACACTGAAGCTTTCTTT
CASSLEIGVNTEAFF
>NA|TRBJ2-7|TRBV25-1|NA
TGTGCCAGCAGTCAAGACCTGACCTACGAGCAGTACTTC
CASSQDLTYEQYF
>NA|TRBJ2-5|TRBV4-1|NA
TGCGCCAGCAGCCAAGATCCATGGGGAGAGACCCAGTACTTC
CASSQDPWGETQYF
>NA|TRBJ1-1|TRBV4-3|NA
TGCGCCAGCAGCCAAGATTCGGAGGGAAGTGAAGCTTTCTTT
CASSQDSEGSEAFF
>NA|TRBJ2-7|TRBV27|TRBD1
TGTGCCAGCAGTCCAGGGACAGGGAACTACGAGCAGTACTTC
CASSPGTGNYEQYF
>NA|TRBJ2-7|TRBV5-6|NA
TGTGCCAGCAGCTTGGGGGCAAGGCTAATTACGGGGTACGAGCAGTACTTC
CASSLGARLITGYEQYF
>NA|TRBJ2-3|TRBV19|TRBD2
TGTGCCAGTAGTTTGAGCGGGGGGGCGGCAGATACGCAGTATTTT
CASSLSGGAADTQYF
>NA|TRBJ2-3|TRBV11-2|TRBD2
TGTGCCAGCAGCATTCCTAGCGGGGGCTTTCTAGATACGCAGTATTTT
CASSIPSGGFLDTQYF
>few|TRBJ1-5|TRBV4-1|NA
TGCGCCAGCAGCCAACCTGACAGCACCAATCAGCCCCAGCATTTT
CASSQPDSTNQPQHF
>once|TRBJ2-3|TRBV27|TRBD2
TGTGCCAGCAGACGTGCCGGACTAGCGACACCCACAGATACGCAGTATTTT
CASRRAGLATPTDTQYF
>once|TRBJ2-7|TRBV18|NA
TGTGCCAGCTCACTAACCCCCTACAGTTCCTACGAGCAGTACTTC
CASSLTPYSSYEQYF
>NA|TRBJ2-2|TRBV11-2|NA
TGTGCCAGCAGCTTAGATCTCGGCCAGGGCAGGGCCGGGGAGCTGTTTTTT
CASSLDLGQGRAGELFF
>NA|TRBJ2-1|TRBV10-1|TRBD2
TGCGCCAGCGTCTGGCGGGAGGGCCGGGGGAATGAGCAGTTCTTC
CASVWREGRGNEQFF
>NA|TRBJ1-2|TRBV14|NA
TGTGCCAGCAGCCAAGGTCGCGGGGGCGTCTATGGCTACACCTTC
CASSQGRGGVYGYTF
>NA|TRBJ2-1|TRBV19|NA
TGTGCCAGTAGTACAACGGGAAACGACAATGAGCAGTTCTTC
CASSTTGNDNEQFF
>NA|TRBJ2-1|TRBV5-6|NA
TGTGCCAGCAGCTTGGTCAGGGGCGGGCAGTTCTTC
CASSLVRGGQFF
>NA|TRBJ2-7|TRBV4-3|NA
TGCGCCAGCAGCCAAGCGGCCCGACAGGCCTCCTACGAGCAGTACTTC
CASSQAARQASYEQYF
>NA|TRBJ2-7|TRBV7-2|TRBD1
TGTGCCAGCAGCTTCGACAGGGGGCCGGGCGAGCAGTACTTC
CASSFDRGPGEQYF
>NA|TRBJ1-2|TRBV14|NA
TGTGCCAGCAGCCAAGAAGGGGGGCAGGCTAACTATGGCTACACCTTC
CASSQEGGQANYGYTF
>NA|TRBJ2-2|TRBV9|NA
TGTGCCAGCAGCGTGGGAAATTTAGGGGCTGGGGAGCTGTTTTTT
CASSVGNLGAGELFF
>NA|TRBJ2-7|TRBV6-1|NA
TGTGCCAGCAGTGAGATTCAGACCTACGAGCAGTACTTC
CASSEIQTYEQYF
>NA|TRBJ1-5|TRBV4-3|NA
TGCGCCAGCAGCCAAGACTTCTACAATCAGCCCCAGCATTTT
CASSQDFYNQPQHF
>NA|TRBJ2-7|TRBV2|NA
TGTGCCAGCAGTGAGATTTTGGAGGGAACCTACGAGCAGTACTTC
CASSEILEGTYEQYF
>NA|TRBJ1-2|TRBV10-2|TRBD1
TGCGCCAGCGGATTTCCGGGACAGGGAGGGAACTATGGCTACACCTTC
CASGFPGQGGNYGYTF
>once|TRBJ1-4|TRBV7-2|NA
TGTGCCAGCAGCCCTAGGAGGGAAAATGAAAAACTGTTTTTT
CASSPRRENEKLFF
>NA|TRBJ1-1|TRBV28|NA
TGTGCCAGCAGCCTCGGACGGATATCTGAAGCTTTCTTT
CASSLGRISEAFF
>NA|TRBJ1-2|TRBV5-1|NA
TGCGCCAGCAGCTTGTTACCCCCTGGCACTACCATGGACAATGGCTACACCTTC
CASSLLPPGTTMDNGYTF
>NA|TRBJ1-4|TRBV25-1|TRBD1
TGTGCCAGCAGGGACAGGGAGGATGAAAAACTGTTTTTT
CASRDREDEKLFF
>NA|TRBJ1-2|TRBV10-3|NA
TGTGCCATCAGTGCGGGGGATGGCTACACCTTC
CAISAGDGYTF